The 27 T cell receptor beta chains below come from one sample, sequenced in a study of T cells in Graves' hyperthyroidism and ophthalmopathy. Amplified TCR beta CDR3 regions derived from RNA transcripts. Using the HTBI primer set, a first-round RT-PCR was run on the TCR CDR3. Each CDR3 protein gets one entry after TCRdb re-called the multiplex PCR reads with MiXCR. The sample has a few hundred thousand distinct CDR3 sequences, about an eighth seen once; the top ten hold 5% to 6%. Sequences were obtained from blood. Receptors originate from a woman between 18 and 29 years old with Graves' hyperthyroidism.

This clonotype appeared many times. The rearrangement links TRBV30 to TRBJ1-1; the match to TRBD1 covers 9 bases. The germline CDR1 and CDR2 sequences are GTSNPN and SVGIG (reference sequence). There are 15 residues in the CDR3. V lost 4 bases and J lost 4; bases outside the gene matches: 10. CDR3 in DNA: TGTGCCTGGAAGCCTCCGGGACAGGGCGTCACTGAAGCTTTCTTT. Protein: CAWKPPGQGVTEAFF.

This clonotype was seen many times. The genes are TRBV7-8 and TRBJ2-1; TRBD2 agrees at 9 bases. CDR3 length: 15 amino acids. Germline values: CDR1 SGHVS, CDR2 FQNEAQ. V lost 1 base to trimming and J lost 9 bases; unmatched junction nucleotides: 7. CDR3 in amino acids: CASSLVSGRQVEQFF. The CDR3 region has the DNA TGTGCCAGCAGCTTAGTGAGCGGGAGGCAGGTTGAGCAGTTCTTC.

This clonotype was seen a few times. The chain is built from TRBV15 and TRBJ2-1; possible D gene TRBD2, 6 bases. V shed 3 bases and J shed 7 bases, with 13 bases lying between them. The CDR3 length is 14 residues. The germline V gene encodes CDR1 LNHNV and CDR2 YYDKDF (reference sequence). CDR3 nucleotide sequence: TGTGCCACCAGCAGCCGTTTTAGCGGAAATGAGCAGTTCTTC. Its translation: CATSSRFSGNEQFF.

This sequence joins TRBV3-1 and TRBJ2-1; D gene uncertain. V was trimmed by 3 bases and J by 0 bases, leaving 15 bases between them. This CDR3 contains 17 residues. Germline CDR1 LGHDT, CDR2 YNNKEL (reference sequence). CDR3 sequence reads: CASSHVPKTSSYNEQFF. CDR3 nucleotides: TGTGCCAGCAGCCACGTTCCTAAGACGAGCTCCTACAATGAGCAGTTCTTC.

This chain links TRBV7-3 with TRBJ2-1, with TRBD2 matching 9 bases. Germline loops: CDR1 SGHTA, CDR2 FQGTGA. The CDR3 runs to 14 residues. V dropped 5 bases and J dropped 7; count of bases not matched to a gene: 6. The CDR3 loop is CASSPSGRRNEQFF. The DNA for the CDR3 is TGTGCCAGCAGCCCCAGCGGGAGGAGAAATGAGCAGTTCTTC.

This clonotype appeared many times. V and J are TRBV30 and TRBJ1-1; D remains unclear. The CDR3 sequence is 13 residues long. V lost 4 bases and J lost 2, with 11 bases in between. Germline CDR1 and CDR2: GTSNPN and SVGIG (reference sequence). The CDR3 region has the DNA TGTGCCTGGACCGCACAGTCAAACACTGAAGCTTTCTTT. It specifies CAWTAQSNTEAFF.

This clonotype was counted many times. This chain uses TRBV15 with TRBJ1-5; D gene uncertain. Per germline, CDR1 LNHNV and CDR2 YYDKDF (reference sequence). Trimming removed 0 bases at V and 7 bases at J, with 28 bases between. The CDR3 sequence is 20 residues long. The CDR3 DNA reads as TGTGCCACCAGCAGAGATATCCACTCGAACGACTTGCTCCCTGGGCAGCCCCAGCATTTT. This sequence encodes CATSRDIHSNDLLPGQPQHF. Together with reference TRBV15 and TRBJ1-5, the CDR3 gives the full variable domain: DAMVIQNPRYQVTQFGKPVTLSCSQTLNHNVMYWYQQKSSQAPKLLFHYYDKDFNNEADTPDNFQSRRPNTSFCFLDIRSPGLGDTAMYLCATSRDIHSNDLLPGQPQHFGDGTRLSIL.

Many counts were recorded for this clonotype. V gene TRBV7-9 combines with J gene TRBJ2-7, with TRBD2 matching 9 bases. This CDR3 comprises 16 residues. CDR1 and CDR2 from the germline V gene are SEHNR and FQNEAQ (reference sequence). The junction had 8 bases not matched to a gene; V was cut back by 0 bases and J by 5 bases. CDR3 amino acids: CASSLAWGGRADEQYF. The CDR3 DNA sequence: TGTGCCAGCAGCTTAGCGTGGGGCGGGAGGGCGGACGAGCAGTACTTC.

This clonotype was seen ten or more times. The chain couples TRBV28 to TRBJ2-7, with unresolved D. With 2 bases removed from V and 6 bases from J, the gap between germline ends came to 5 bases. The length of the CDR3 is 11 residues. Germline values: CDR1 MDHEN, CDR2 SYDVKM. CDR3 sequence (DNA): TGTGCCAGCAGTTTAGGGCGCGAGCAGTACTTC. Protein: CASSLGREQYF.

This clonotype was seen at least ten times. This chain links TRBV20-1 with TRBJ1-1; D unresolved. Trimming stripped 6 bases from V and 3 bases from J, with 11 bases between. Looked up from germline, CDR1 is DFQATT and CDR2 is SNEGSKA (reference sequence). The CDR3 sequence is 12 residues long. The CDR3 is CSASRPDTEAFF. CDR3 nucleotides: TGCAGTGCCTCGCGGCCGGACACTGAAGCTTTCTTT.

Many counts were recorded for this clonotype. The chain joins TRBV27 to TRBJ2-3; no firm D call. The length of the CDR3 is 13 residues. Germline V lookup: CDR1 MNHEY, CDR2 SMNVEV (reference sequence). V was shortened by 5 bases and J by 5 bases, with 11 bases between the two germline ends. The CDR3 spells CASSPWARDTQYF. The CDR3 DNA reads as TGTGCCAGCAGTCCCTGGGCTCGAGATACGCAGTATTTT.

This clonotype was recorded many times. V is TRBV12-3 or TRBV12-4 and J is TRBJ2-7, with TRBD2 identical over 11 bases. The length of the CDR3 is 19 residues. The J segment lost 2 bases and the V segment lost 2 bases, leaving 14 bases of the junction unmatched. The CDR3 sequence: CASSLIVASGRSHPYEQYF. DNA of the CDR3: TGTGCCAGCAGTTTAATTGTGGCTAGCGGGAGGTCCCACCCCTACGAGCAGTACTTC.

This clonotype was detected many times. The V and J genes are TRBV7-2 and TRBJ1-2; TRBD1 matches 9 bases. This CDR3 has 15 residues. The ends lost 1 base at V and 8 bases at J; junction bases unmatched: 8. Per the germline V gene, CDR1 is SGHTA and CDR2 is FQGNSA. In DNA, the CDR3 is TGTGCCAGCAGCTTAGTTACAGGGGGCGCGATCGGCTACACCTTC. Translating gives CASSLVTGGAIGYTF.

This chain links TRBV27 with TRBJ2-1; no clear D gene. Trimming took 2 bases from V and 4 from J, leaving 9 bases between them. The CDR3 contains 14 residues. CDR1 and CDR2 (germline): MNHEY, SMNVEV (reference sequence). The CDR3 sequence: CASSLGRTYNEQFF. DNA for the CDR3: TGTGCCAGCAGTTTAGGGCGGACGTACAATGAGCAGTTCTTC.

This clonotype was seen repeatedly, ten times or more. The chain joins TRBV7-2 to TRBJ2-3; D remains ambiguous. The germline V and J ends were trimmed by 5 bases and 2 bases, with 17 bases remaining between them. Germline loops: CDR1 SGHTA, CDR2 FQGNSA. The CDR3 extends over 16 amino acids. The CDR3 region is CASSRVVQSLTDTQYF. The CDR3 nucleotides read TGTGCCAGCAGCCGAGTGGTCCAGTCGCTCACAGATACGCAGTATTTT.

This clonotype showed up many times. J is TRBJ2-1 and V is TRBV10-3, with D unclear. Germline CDR1 ENHRY, CDR2 SYGVKD. This CDR3 is 12 amino acids long. V lost 2 bases and J lost 7, with 6 bases in between. The CDR3 coding sequence is TGTGCCATCAGTGAGGGTAGGAATGAGCAGTTCTTC. Translating gives CAISEGRNEQFF.

V and J are TRBV28 and TRBJ1-6; possible D gene TRBD1, 5 bases. Germline V CDR1 and CDR2: MDHEN, SYDVKM. This CDR3 comprises 14 residues. V lost 6 bases, J lost 9 bases, and 15 bases lay in between. The CDR3 is CASSLRGVASPLHF. In DNA form, the CDR3 reads TGTGCCAGCAGCCTACGAGGGGTGGCTTCACCCCTCCACTTT.

This clonotype was found many times. This chain joins TRBV6-1 and TRBJ2-7, with D maybe TRBD1 (5 bases). Trimming removed 2 bases from V and 5 bases from J, with 16 bases in between. The CDR3 is 15 amino acids. The germline V gene encodes CDR1 MNHNS and CDR2 SASEGT. CDR3 region: CASSELMGQRDEQYF. The CDR3 DNA is TGTGCCAGCAGTGAACTTATGGGGCAACGGGACGAGCAGTACTTC.

This clonotype was seen only a few times. This chain connects TRBV9 to TRBJ2-2, with TRBD1 matching over 7 bases. Germline V gene lookup returns CDR1 SGDLS and CDR2 YYNGEE. The CDR3 length is 15 residues. With V trimmed by 3 bases and J by 4 bases, 6 bases remained unmatched. The CDR3 protein is CASSETGTATGELFF. In nucleotides, the CDR3 is TGTGCCAGCAGCGAAACCGGGACAGCCACCGGGGAGCTGTTTTTT.

This clonotype was observed a few times. This sequence joins TRBV6-5 and TRBJ2-2, with 10 bases that match TRBD2. V dropped 7 bases and J dropped 2; count of bases not matched to a gene: 19. Germline assignment: CDR1 MNHEY and CDR2 SVGAGI. This CDR3 region has 20 residues. CDR3 in amino acids: CASKSSGSNVLGVNTGELFF. The CDR3 DNA follows: TGTGCCAGCAAGTCTAGCGGGAGTAACGTGCTCGGGGTTAACACCGGGGAGCTGTTTTTT.

The chain has TRBV6-2 or TRBV6-3 and TRBJ2-1; the match to TRBD1 covers 7 bases. Trimming took 4 bases from V and 5 from J; bases not matched to a gene: 11. Germline V gene sequence: CDR1 MNHEY, CDR2 SVGEGT. The length of the CDR3 is 16 residues. CDR3 protein: CASSSWTGERHNEQFF. CDR3 DNA sequence: TGTGCCAGCAGTTCCTGGACAGGCGAACGTCACAATGAGCAGTTCTTC.

The sample holds many counts of this clonotype. This chain connects TRBV11-2 to TRBJ1-1; 7 positions agree with TRBD1. The CDR3 is made up of 15 amino acids. The V gene end was trimmed by 2 bases and the J gene end by 0 bases; junction bases not matched to a gene: 3. Germline CDR1 is SGHAT and CDR2 is FQNNGV. The CDR3 DNA sequence: TGTGCCAGCAGCTTATGGGGACAGTTGAACACTGAAGCTTTCTTT. It is translated as CASSLWGQLNTEAFF. Complete variable domain (other parts from reference TRBV11-2 and TRBJ1-1): EAGVAQSPRYKIIEKRQSVAFWCNPISGHATLYWYQQILGQGPKLLIQFQNNGVVDDSQLPKDRFSAERLKGVDSTLKIQPAKLEDSAVYLCASSLWGQLNTEAFFGQGTRLTVV.

The table lists this clonotype with many counts. This chain joins TRBV11-2 and TRBJ2-5; 9 nucleotides agree with TRBD2. The CDR3 loop spans 14 amino acids. Germline V gene sequence: CDR1 SGHAT, CDR2 FQNNGV. The V and J ends lost 6 bases and 5 bases, in that order; junction bases with no gene match: 7. The CDR3 nucleotides are TGTGCCAGCAGTTTAATAGCGGGAGCGGAGACCCAGTACTTC. This codes for CASSLIAGAETQYF.

This clonotype was detected many times. V gene TRBV7-9 combines with J gene TRBJ2-1; 8 nucleotides line up with TRBD1. This CDR3 is 17 amino acids long. CDR1 is SEHNR, CDR2 FQNEAQ, per germline (reference sequence). V was pared by 5 bases and J by 8 bases, with 17 bases of the junction left unmatched. CDR3 DNA sequence: TGTGCCAGCAGCCCCCGATTTGCTGGACAGGGTATCGATGAGCAGTTCTTC. It yields the protein CASSPRFAGQGIDEQFF.

This clonotype was observed many times. The chain combines TRBV2 with TRBJ2-3; D is uncertain. Per the germline V gene, CDR1 is SNHLY and CDR2 is FYNNEI. Trimming stripped 2 bases from V and 3 bases from J, with 9 bases between. CDR3 length equals 14 residues. The CDR3 bases are TGTGCCAGCAGTGAAAGGCGTAATACAGATACGCAGTATTTT. Its protein is CASSERRNTDTQYF.

Ten or more counts support this clonotype. CDR3 bases: TGTGCCAGCAGCCAGCCAGCGGGAGGCGGGACCGGGGAGCTGTTTTTT. This encodes CASSQPAGGGTGELFF. V is TRBV7-3 and J is TRBJ2-2; 9 bases are a match to TRBD2. Germline CDR1 and CDR2: SGHTA and FQGTGA. The CDR3 covers 16 residues. With V trimmed by 5 bases and J by 5 bases, 9 bases remained unmatched.

In this sample, this clonotype turned up many times. The V call is TRBV12-3 or TRBV12-4, the J call TRBJ1-5; D is perhaps TRBD1 (5 bases). The CDR3 length is 15 residues. The V and J ends lost 1 base and 2 bases respectively, with 9 bases between them. The CDR3 protein is CASSLGGLGNQPQHF. Here the CDR3 DNA reads TGTGCCAGCAGTTTAGGGGGACTCGGCAATCAGCCCCAGCATTTT.